This TCR beta chain stems from a study of shared clonotypes between healthy human individuals. Whole-study context: Used for every donor were three CD4 naive, three CD4 memory, two CD8 naive and one CD8 memory plate. Study outcomes and limitations: In general, naive subsets displayed greater estimated richness than memory subsets did. Represented diversity (both genetic and exposure-history) was limited by the small number of donors.

The ends were cut back, 5 bases at V and 0 bases at J, with 8 bases in the middle. Germline lookup yields CDR1 SGHTA and CDR2 FQGTGA. CDR3 length: 14 residues. Researchers divided each subset's genomic DNA evenly across several immunoSEQ plates. Sequenced by immunoSEQ multiplex PCR; TCRdb stores in-frame clones only, minus some. The profile covers fewer than 1.6 million clones, with approximately 98.5% appearing a single time and approximately 0.4% taken by the ten largest. Regarding this clone: Its antigen remains unidentified.

Sequencing was done on a sample of naive CD4+ T cells sorted from blood. Described subset: CD45RA+ positively selected. The V and J genes are TRBV7-3 and TRBJ2-1, with D unclear. This TCR came from a man aged 25 to 45 in good health. The CDR3 sequence is CASSPLSSYNEQFF. In DNA form, the CDR3 reads TGTGCCAGCAGCCCTCTTAGCTCCTACAATGAGCAGTTCTTC. Variable domain in full (rest from reference TRBV7-3 and TRBJ2-1): GAGVSQTPSNKVTEKGKYVELRCDPISGHTALYWYRQSLGQGPEFLIYFQGTGAADDSGLPNDRFFAVRPEGSVSTLKIQRTERGDSAVYLCASSPLSSYNEQFFGPGTRLTVL.